This T cell receptor beta chain originates from a study of identifying expanded T cells in peripheral blood. General study results and limits: Differentially abundant clones: around 1.2 between replicates, about 15 at roughly 2 weeks, less than 25 at four. Clone count variance between approximately two-week samples rose with total template count.

No infections or other immune events were documented during collection. Worth noting for this clone: Its antigen is not known.

Trimming removed 0 bases at V and 6 bases at J, with 14 bases between. The CDR3 is 15 residues long. The germline gives CDR1 SGHAT, CDR2 FQNNGV. Sequencing was performed with immunoSEQ multiplex PCR; in TCRdb, only in-frame clones are kept and a portion is missing. This table has some 78,000 clones, around 89% appearing once. The source material was blood. The genes are TRBV11-2 and TRBJ1-2, with a tentative D call TRBD1 (6 bases). The sequence was obtained from a person between 18 and 75 years old in good health. CDR3 coding DNA: TGTGCCAGCAGCTTAGATCGGTCATGGACAGATGGCTACACCTTC. Protein product: CASSLDRSWTDGYTF.